The 7 T cell receptor beta chains listed next were all sequenced from one sample in a study of cytomegalovirus exposure and HLA in healthy donors. TCRdb keeps only in-frame clones here, not all; method: immunoSEQ multiplex PCR. The data show about 170,000 clones, approximately 90% seen once. Input material: PBMCs. These TCRs come from a woman aged 25 to 39 in good health and CMV-seronegative.

V gene TRBV7-2 combines with J gene TRBJ1-6; tentatively, D is TRBD1 (5 bases). The V end was cut by 5 bases, the J end by 6 bases, with 14 bases between. Looked up from germline, CDR1 is SGHTA and CDR2 is FQGNSA. The CDR3 length is 15 residues. CDR3: CASSPRGGPNSPLHF. The CDR3 nucleotides read TGTGCCAGCAGCCCCCGCGGGGGTCCTAATTCACCCCTCCACTTT.

This chain connects TRBV15 to TRBJ2-4; perhaps TRBD2 as D (5 bases). This CDR3 contains 17 residues. Per the germline V gene, CDR1 is LNHNV and CDR2 is YYDKDF (reference sequence). The germline V and J ends were trimmed by 3 bases and 6 bases, with 21 bases remaining between them. CDR3 residues: CATSSPRPPLDGNIQYF. CDR3 nucleotides: TGTGCCACCAGCAGCCCTCGACCACCACTAGATGGAAACATTCAGTACTTC.

V usage is TRBV7-6 and J usage is TRBJ2-7; TRBD1 agrees at 7 bases. The germline CDR1 and CDR2 sequences are SGHVS and FNYEAQ. V lost 1 base, J lost 6 bases, and 15 bases stayed unmatched. The CDR3 contains 17 residues. CDR3 in amino acids: CASSLGGSVYRGGEQYF. CDR3 bases: TGTGCCAGCAGCTTAGGGGGGTCGGTCTACAGGGGTGGCGAGCAGTACTTC.

The gene calls are TRBV10-3 and TRBJ2-2, with 7 bases matching TRBD1. V lost 0 bases to trimming and J lost 2 bases; unmatched junction nucleotides: 6. The CDR3 extends over 17 amino acids. Germline V CDR1 and CDR2: ENHRY, SYGVKD. The CDR3 loop reads CAISESRTGINTGELFF. In nucleotides, the CDR3 is TGTGCCATCAGTGAGTCGAGGACAGGAATTAACACCGGGGAGCTGTTTTTT.

The chain employs TRBV4-2 and TRBJ2-5; 8 bases map to TRBD2. The CDR3 totals 15 residues. Trimming cost V 3 bases and J 3 bases; bases outside gene matches: 6. Germline-derived CDR1 and CDR2 are LGHNA and YNFKEQ. The CDR3 nucleotides are TGTGCCAGCAGCCAGCAAAGCGGGGGAAAAGAGACCCAGTACTTC. It codes for CASSQQSGGKETQYF.

This clone appeared a single time. The chain carries TRBV29-1 and TRBJ1-1; the match to TRBD1 covers 7 bases. The length of the CDR3 is 14 residues. Per the germline V gene, CDR1 is SQVTM and CDR2 is ANQGSEA. Losses at the gene ends were 0 bases for V and 13 bases for J; bases not matched to a gene: 14. CDR3 nucleotide sequence: TGCAGCGTTGAAGACCCGGAAGGGGGCGGGAATCTTTTCTTT. Translation: CSVEDPEGGGNLFF.

This CDR3 reads CASSFLDRANEQFF. CDR3 bases: TGTGCCAGTAGTTTCCTCGACAGGGCTAATGAGCAGTTCTTC. This sequence joins TRBV19 and TRBJ2-1; 7 bases align to TRBD1. Germline CDR1 LNHDA, CDR2 SQIVND (reference sequence). CDR3 length equals 14 residues. The V segment lost 5 bases and the J segment 7 bases; nucleotides outside the gene matches: 8.